One sample yielded the 10 T cell receptor beta chains listed below, sequenced in a study of PD-L1 blockade in urothelial cancer. The time point: peripheral blood 6 weeks after treatment start. The protocol was immunoSEQ multiplex PCR, while the TCRdb copy is restricted to in-frame clones and leaves out a portion. The sample holds under 150,000 clones; approximately 90% are singletons and the top ten take under 2%. The sequencing here drew on PBMCs, taken around atezolizumab (anti-PD-L1) treatment. These receptors came from a man aged 55 to 70 with urothelial cancer.

This clone was recorded once. V usage is TRBV5-1 and J usage is TRBJ2-3, with a tentative D call TRBD1 (6 bases). Germline lookup yields CDR1 SGHRS and CDR2 YFSETQ. The CDR3 length is 15 residues. Between the trimmed V and J ends, which lost 0 bases and 1 base, there was a span of 9 bases. CDR3 protein: CASSLEAGGTDTQYF. CDR3 nucleotides: TGCGCCAGCAGCTTGGAAGCAGGGGGCACAGATACGCAGTATTTT. Using reference TRBV5-1 and TRBJ2-3 for the parts outside the CDR3, the full variable domain is KAGVTQTPRYLIKTRGQQVTLSCSPISGHRSVSWYQQTPGQGLQFLFEYFSETQRNKGNFPGRFSGRQFSNSRSEMNVSTLELGDSALYLCASSLEAGGTDTQYFGPGTRLTVL.

This chain uses TRBV19 with TRBJ1-2; unclear D gene. With 7 bases removed from V and 8 bases from J, the gap between germline ends came to 26 bases. The length of the CDR3 is 16 residues. CDR1 is LNHDA and CDR2 is SQIVND in the germline V gene (reference sequence). CDR3 sequence reads: CASTQFTGSSKEGYTF. In nucleotides, the CDR3 is TGTGCCAGTACCCAATTCACCGGGTCTTCCAAAGAGGGCTACACCTTC.

The rearrangement links TRBV5-6 to TRBJ2-1, with D maybe TRBD2 (5 bases). V lost 4 bases and J 6 bases, leaving 14 bases between the germline ends. CDR3 length equals 14 residues. Germline V gene lookup returns CDR1 SGHDT and CDR2 YYEEEE. This CDR3 is CASSVMTITNEQFF. CDR3 DNA sequence: TGTGCCAGCAGCGTTATGACTATTACCAATGAGCAGTTCTTC. Combining the CDR3 with reference TRBV5-6 and TRBJ2-1 gives the whole variable domain DAGVTQSPTHLIKTRGQQVTLRCSPKSGHDTVSWYQQALGQGPQFIFQYYEEEERQRGNFPDRFSGHQFPNYSSELNVNALLLGDSALYLCASSVMTITNEQFFGPGTRLTVL.

V gene TRBV15 combines with J gene TRBJ1-5, with TRBD1 identical over 8 bases. Germline V gene lookup returns CDR1 LNHNV and CDR2 YYDKDF (reference sequence). With V trimmed by 0 bases and J by 7 bases, 11 bases remained unmatched. This CDR3 has 17 amino acids. The CDR3 coding sequence is TGTGCCACCAGCAGAGACCCGGGACAGGCCTTTCGGCAGCCCCAGCATTTT. Translated, it gives CATSRDPGQAFRQPQHF.

This chain uses TRBV10-1 with TRBJ2-3; D perhaps matches TRBD1 (6 bases). Germline-derived CDR1 and CDR2 are WNHNN and SYGVQD (reference sequence). The CDR3 length is 13 residues. V lost 8 bases and J lost 3, with 12 bases in between. CDR3 in amino acids: CASSDGQTDTQYF. The CDR3 DNA reads as TGCGCCAGCTCCGACGGACAGACAGATACGCAGTATTTT.

The CDR3 protein is CASSLAVAGGRNEQFF. The CDR3 bases are TGTGCCAGCAGCTTGGCCGTCGCGGGGGGGCGGAATGAGCAGTTCTTC. V and J are TRBV5-8 and TRBJ2-1; 9 nucleotides match TRBD2. The CDR3 is made up of 16 amino acids. With 0 bases clipped from V and 7 bases from J, the junction kept 8 bases outside the gene matches. Per germline, CDR1 SGHTS and CDR2 YDEGEE.

The rearrangement joins TRBV4-1 to TRBJ2-2; a possible D gene is TRBD1 (6 bases). Germline V gene data show CDR1 as MGHRA and CDR2 as YSYEKL. The CDR3 is 15 residues long. V shed 3 bases and J shed 5 bases, with 13 bases lying between them. The CDR3 DNA follows: TGCGCCAGCAGCCATATAGGGGGTATTACCGGGGAGCTGTTTTTT. It translates to CASSHIGGITGELFF.

This chain uses TRBV5-1 with TRBJ2-1, with TRBD2 matching 14 bases. Looked up from germline, CDR1 is SGHRS and CDR2 is YFSETQ. The CDR3 is 18 residues long. V was pared by 1 base and J by 4 bases, with 7 bases of the junction left unmatched. This CDR3 is CASSLYSGTSGGYNEQFF. As DNA, the CDR3 is TGCGCCAGCAGCTTGTATTCTGGGACTAGCGGGGGATACAATGAGCAGTTCTTC.

The rearrangement joins TRBV18 to TRBJ2-2, with TRBD1 matching 9 bases. Trimming took 3 bases from V and 6 from J; bases not matched to a gene: 2. The CDR3 has 14 amino acids. The V gene's germline CDR1 is KGHSH and CDR2 LQKENI. CDR3 loop: CASSPGQGSGELFF. In DNA, the CDR3 is TGTGCCAGCTCACCGGGACAGGGATCCGGGGAGCTGTTTTTT.

This chain uses TRBV5-1 with TRBJ2-2; 12 bases agree with TRBD2. The germline gives CDR1 SGHRS, CDR2 YFSETQ. The CDR3 contains 18 residues. The trim removed 4 bases at V and 0 bases at J, leaving 7 bases unmatched. CDR3 nucleotides: TGCGCCAGCAGCACCGGACTAGCGGGAACGCCGAACACCGGGGAGCTGTTTTTT. Its protein is CASSTGLAGTPNTGELFF.